Below, 9 T cell receptor beta chains from the same sample are listed, as sequenced in a study of cytomegalovirus exposure and HLA in healthy donors. 60 Vbeta and 13 Jbeta primers were used in PCR. Here immunoSEQ multiplex PCR was the method, and the copy in TCRdb shows in-frame clones only, minus some. The sample has 130,000 or so clones, roughly 79% seen once. The sample was PBMCs. These receptors were collected from a woman in her thirties or forties in good health and CMV-seronegative.

The chain employs TRBV18 and TRBJ2-7, with D possibly matching TRBD1 (5 bases). The CDR3 spans 13 residues. Between the trimmed V and J ends, which lost 5 bases and 4 bases, there was a span of 12 bases. Germline values: CDR1 KGHSH, CDR2 LQKENI. The CDR3 reads CASSRTQRYEQYF. Written as DNA, the CDR3 is TGTGCCAGCTCAAGGACACAGAGATACGAGCAGTACTTC.

Only a few counts were recorded for this clone. The chain is built from TRBV7-9 and TRBJ2-1, with TRBD2 matching over 8 bases. CDR1 and CDR2 (germline): SEHNR, FQNEAQ (reference sequence). The CDR3 is made up of 15 amino acids. The junction had 6 bases not matched to a gene; V was cut back by 0 bases and J by 8 bases. As DNA, the CDR3 is TGTGCCAGCAGCTTAGCCAGCGGGAGTATGTATGAGCAGTTCTTC. This encodes CASSLASGSMYEQFF.

This clone was observed once. The V call is TRBV6-4, the J call TRBJ2-2; D is perhaps TRBD1 (5 bases). Germline V gives CDR1 MRHNA, CDR2 SNTAGT. CDR3 length: 19 amino acids. V lost 0 bases to trimming and J lost 2 bases, with 19 bases between them. The CDR3 bases are TGTGCCAGCAGTGACTCGTTTATGTGGCAGGGAATTAACACCGGGGAGCTGTTTTTT. This sequence encodes CASSDSFMWQGINTGELFF.

The J gene is TRBJ2-1, the V gene TRBV7-9, with D unresolved. Trimming removed 5 bases at V and 3 bases at J, with 17 bases between. The CDR3 runs to 16 residues. The germline CDR1 and CDR2 sequences are SEHNR and FQNEAQ (reference sequence). CDR3: CASSRPTHYNYNEQFF. In DNA, the CDR3 is TGTGCCAGCAGCCGCCCGACTCATTATAACTACAATGAGCAGTTCTTC.

The chain uses TRBV19 and TRBJ1-4, with 8 bases identical to TRBD1. Looked up from germline, CDR1 is LNHDA and CDR2 is SQIVND (reference sequence). CDR3 size: 15 residues. V dropped 5 bases and J dropped 5; count of bases not matched to a gene: 7. CDR3 in DNA: TGTGCCAGTAGTGAAGGACAGGGACTAAATGAAAAACTGTTTTTT. This translates into CASSEGQGLNEKLFF.

A single count supports this clone. The chain has TRBV6-1 and TRBJ1-1; D may be TRBD1 (5 bases). The germline V gene has CDR1 MNHNS and CDR2 SASEGT. The CDR3 has 13 residues. V lost 2 bases, J lost 7 bases, and 11 bases lay in between. CDR3 protein: CASSESTRVEAFF. DNA for the CDR3: TGTGCCAGCAGTGAAAGTACCAGGGTTGAAGCTTTCTTT.

The genes are TRBV7-2 and TRBJ2-1; TRBD1 is a possible D gene (6 bases). The CDR3 totals 13 residues. V lost 3 bases and J 7 bases, leaving 10 bases between the germline ends. CDR1 SGHTA and CDR2 FQGNSA come from the germline V gene. CDR3 nucleotide sequence: TGTGCCAGCAGCTTTACAGGGACGAATGAGCAGTTCTTC. Translating it yields CASSFTGTNEQFF.

V is TRBV5-4 and J is TRBJ2-7; possibly TRBD1 for D (6 bases). This CDR3 has 16 amino acids. The V end lost 0 bases, the J end lost 4 bases, and 17 bases lay between the germline ends. Germline V CDR1 and CDR2: SGHNT, YYREEE (reference sequence). The DNA of the CDR3 is TGTGCCAGCAGCTTGGGGGCAGGGACACTCCTTTACGAGCAGTACTTC. Translating it yields CASSLGAGTLLYEQYF. Drawing the rest from reference TRBV5-4 and TRBJ2-7, the complete variable domain is ETGVTQSPTHLIKTRGQQVTLRCSSQSGHNTVSWYQQALGQGPQFIFQYYREEENGRGNFPPRFSGLQFPNYSSELNVNALELDDSALYLCASSLGAGTLLYEQYFGPGTRLTVT.

The chain combines TRBV6-5 with TRBJ1-3; no firm D call. The germline CDR1 and CDR2 sequences are MNHEY and SVGAGI. Between the trimmed V and J ends, which lost 6 bases and 6 bases, there was a span of 6 bases. The CDR3 is 11 residues long. CDR3 sequence: CASRVVNTIYF. Written as DNA, the CDR3 is TGTGCCAGCAGGGTAGTAAACACCATATATTTT.